Shown below are 7 T cell receptor beta chains from a single sample sequenced in a study of beta chain features in type 1 diabetes. The sequenced template was cDNA made from the entire isolated RNA. Generated by immunoSEQ multiplex PCR, the TCRdb table keeps only in-frame clones and is missing some. The sample has fewer than 200,000 clones, approximately 8.1% seen once. Sequencing was done on a sample of central memory CD4+ T cells from blood. The receptors originated from a young man in good health.

The chain links TRBV28 to TRBJ2-3, with TRBD1 as a possible D gene (6 bases). The CDR3 runs 13 residues. V dropped 3 bases and J dropped 4 bases, with 8 bases sitting between them. CDR1 is MDHEN, CDR2 SYDVKM, per germline. Here the CDR3 DNA reads TGTGCCAGCAGTTTGGGACATCCAGATACGCAGTATTTT. Protein product: CASSLGHPDTQYF.

This clone has just a few counts. The gene calls are TRBV2 and TRBJ1-2, with TRBD1 as a possible D gene (6 bases). In germline, CDR1 is SNHLY, CDR2 FYNNEI. The CDR3 runs to 14 residues. Trimming pared 4 bases from V and 2 bases from J, leaving 11 bases between. The CDR3 protein is CASSGTGTNYGYTF. CDR3 nucleotides: TGTGCCAGCAGTGGAACAGGGACGAACTATGGCTACACCTTC. The variable domain in full, with the rest retrieved from reference TRBV2 and TRBJ1-2, is EPEVTQTPSHQVTQMGQEVILRCVPISNHLYFYWYRQILGQKVEFLVSFYNNEISEKSEIFDDQFSVERPDGSNFTLKIRSTKLEDSAMYFCASSGTGTNYGYTFGSGTRLTVV.

This clone showed up just a few times. The V and J genes are TRBV29-1 and TRBJ1-5; D perhaps matches TRBD1 (5 bases). Trimming left V 6 bases short and J 0 bases short, with 12 bases between. Per the germline V gene, CDR1 is SQVTM and CDR2 is ANQGSEA. This CDR3 contains 14 residues. The CDR3 region is CSVGGGYSNQPQHF. The CDR3, as DNA: TGCAGCGTGGGGGGGGGTTATAGCAATCAGCCCCAGCATTTT.

The V gene is TRBV14, the J gene TRBJ2-1, with 10 bases that match TRBD2. The J segment lost 8 bases and the V segment lost 2 bases, leaving 9 bases of the junction unmatched. The CDR3 is 16 amino acids. Germline values: CDR1 SGHDN, CDR2 FVKESK. The CDR3 DNA sequence: TGTGCCAGCAGCCAATATATTCTTAGCGGGGGGCATGAGCAGTTCTTC. Translated: CASSQYILSGGHEQFF.

The chain couples TRBV18 to TRBJ2-3, with 13 bases that match TRBD2. This CDR3 has 18 amino acids. The trim removed 2 bases at V and 0 bases at J, leaving 5 bases unmatched. Germline V gene sequence: CDR1 KGHSH, CDR2 LQKENI. Here the CDR3 reads CASSPGLAGASSTDTQYF. In DNA form, the CDR3 reads TGTGCCAGCTCACCAGGACTAGCGGGGGCATCTAGCACAGATACGCAGTATTTT.

This chain links TRBV9 with TRBJ1-6; D is ambiguous. V lost 0 bases to trimming and J lost 8 bases, with 15 bases between them. Looked up from germline, CDR1 is SGDLS and CDR2 is YYNGEE. This CDR3 comprises 16 residues. CDR3 protein: CASSVEAGGRDSPLHF. DNA of the CDR3: TGTGCCAGCAGCGTAGAGGCAGGAGGTCGCGATTCACCCCTCCACTTT.

This clone was counted between two and nine times. This rearrangement joins TRBV7-9 to TRBJ2-5; D is unclear. Near its end, the DNA agrees better with TRBJ2-7, so the J call may be wrong. This CDR3 is built from 14 residues. The germline gives CDR1 SEHNR, CDR2 FQNEAQ (reference sequence). CDR3 protein: CASSLEEHSSEQYF. CDR3 DNA sequence: TGTGCCAGCAGCTTAGAAGAGCATAGTTCCGAGCAGTACTTC.